This paragraph reports one T cell receptor beta chain. Method: immunoSEQ multiplex PCR; TCRdb's copy keeps in-frame clones and lacks some. The data show some 760,000 clones, approximately 85% seen once. The sample originates from a study of shared T cell receptors in the human thymus. Per the germline V gene, CDR1 is MNHNS and CDR2 is SASEGT. The junction had 2 bases not matched to a gene; V was cut back by 6 bases and J by 6 bases. This CDR3 comprises 12 residues. These data were also reused for a study on human thymus T cells. In that study: The source of the thymus tissue was resections taken during corrective heart surgery. Thymic and blood repertoires appeared to display a bias in their usage of V and J genes.

Sequenced: thymocytes. This clonotype was obtained from a girl under three years old with a congenital heart defect. The chain combines TRBV6-1 with TRBJ1-2, with 9 bases that match TRBD1. CDR3 bases: TGTGCCAGCAGGAGGACAGGGGATGGCTACACCTTC. This gives the protein CASRRTGDGYTF.